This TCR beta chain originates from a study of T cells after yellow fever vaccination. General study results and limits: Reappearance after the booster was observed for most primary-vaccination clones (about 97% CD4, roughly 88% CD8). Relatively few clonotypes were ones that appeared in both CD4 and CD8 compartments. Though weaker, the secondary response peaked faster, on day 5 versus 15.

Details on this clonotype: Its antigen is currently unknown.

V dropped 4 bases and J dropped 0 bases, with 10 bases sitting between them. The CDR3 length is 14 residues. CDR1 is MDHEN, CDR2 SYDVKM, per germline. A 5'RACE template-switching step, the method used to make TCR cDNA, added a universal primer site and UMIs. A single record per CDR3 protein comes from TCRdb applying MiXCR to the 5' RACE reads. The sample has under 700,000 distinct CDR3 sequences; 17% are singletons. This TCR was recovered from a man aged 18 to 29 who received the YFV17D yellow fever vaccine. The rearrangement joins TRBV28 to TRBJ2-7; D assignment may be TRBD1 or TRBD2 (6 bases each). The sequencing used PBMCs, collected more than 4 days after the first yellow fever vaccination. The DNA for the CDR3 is TGTGCCAGCAGTTGGGGGGCGAGCTCCTACGAGCAGTACGTC. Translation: CASSWGASSYEQYV.